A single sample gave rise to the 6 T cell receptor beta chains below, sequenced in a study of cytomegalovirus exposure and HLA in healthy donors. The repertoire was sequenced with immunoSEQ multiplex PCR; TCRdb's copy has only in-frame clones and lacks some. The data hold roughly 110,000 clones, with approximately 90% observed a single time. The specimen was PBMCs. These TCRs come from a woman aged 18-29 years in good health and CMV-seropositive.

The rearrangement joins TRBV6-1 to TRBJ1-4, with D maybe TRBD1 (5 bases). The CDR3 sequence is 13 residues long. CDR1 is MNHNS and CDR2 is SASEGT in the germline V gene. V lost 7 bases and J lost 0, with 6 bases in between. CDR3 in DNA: TGTGCCAGCATCAGGGCAACTAATGAAAAACTGTTTTTT. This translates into CASIRATNEKLFF.

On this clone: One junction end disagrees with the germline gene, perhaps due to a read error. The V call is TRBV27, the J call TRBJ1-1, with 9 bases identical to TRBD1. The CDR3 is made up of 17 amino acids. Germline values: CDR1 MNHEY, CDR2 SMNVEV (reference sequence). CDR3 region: CASSETGTGTENAEAFF. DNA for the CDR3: TGTGCCAGCAGCGAAACCGGGACAGGGACTGAGAACGCTGAAGCTTTCTTT.

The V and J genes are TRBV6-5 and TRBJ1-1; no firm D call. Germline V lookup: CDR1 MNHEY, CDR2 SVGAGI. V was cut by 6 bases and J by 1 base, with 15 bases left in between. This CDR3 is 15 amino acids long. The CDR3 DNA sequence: TGTGCCAGCAGACCCCCCGCAGGCGAGAACACTGAAGCTTTCTTT. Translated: CASRPPAGENTEAFF.

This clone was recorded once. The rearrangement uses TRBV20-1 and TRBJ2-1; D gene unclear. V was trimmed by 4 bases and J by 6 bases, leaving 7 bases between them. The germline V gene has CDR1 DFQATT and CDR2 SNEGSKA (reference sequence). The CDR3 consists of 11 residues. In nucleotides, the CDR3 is TGCAGTGCTAAAATTCTCAATGAGCAGTTCTTC. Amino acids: CSAKILNEQFF.

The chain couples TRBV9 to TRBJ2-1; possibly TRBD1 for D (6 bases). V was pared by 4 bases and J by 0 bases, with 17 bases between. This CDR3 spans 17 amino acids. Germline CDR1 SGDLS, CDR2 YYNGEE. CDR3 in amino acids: CASSTRPGASSYNEQFF. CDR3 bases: TGTGCCAGCAGCACTCGGCCAGGGGCCAGCTCCTACAATGAGCAGTTCTTC.

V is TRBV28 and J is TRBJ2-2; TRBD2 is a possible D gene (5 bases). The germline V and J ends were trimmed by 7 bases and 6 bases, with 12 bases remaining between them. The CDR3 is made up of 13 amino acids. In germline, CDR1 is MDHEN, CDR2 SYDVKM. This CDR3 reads CASTSRGAGELFF. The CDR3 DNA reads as TGTGCCAGCACCTCTCGGGGTGCCGGGGAGCTGTTTTTT.